This T cell receptor (beta chain) was observed in a study of blood T cells in healthy people across ages. Note on this clonotype: A much larger clone differs from this one at a single base, so this may be a read error.

Caucasian individuals from Russia who were healthy and aged about 6 to 95 acted as donors. Total RNA, at least 5.5 micrograms per sample, came from PBMCs. Primers used in a second PCR of about 6 to 11 cycles were a sample-barcoded 5' primer and a J-beta primer mix. TCRdb re-called the 5' RACE reads through MiXCR, storing one row per CDR3 protein. This table holds 650,000 to 1,000,000 distinct CDR3 sequences, about 34% found once. V shed 7 bases and J shed 5 bases, with 17 bases lying between them. The CDR3 contains 14 residues. The germline CDR1 and CDR2 sequences are SGDLS and YYNGEE. Material: blood. This rearrangement joins TRBV9 to TRBJ2-3; D gene unclear. This sequence was found in a man aged 18 to 30 in good health. CDR3 loop: CASCLNYLGDTQYF. CDR3 nucleotide sequence: TGTGCCAGCTGCCTCAACTATTTAGGAGATACGCAGTATTTT.